The 14 T cell receptor beta chains presented below share a single source sample, sequenced in a study of Ad26.COV2.S vaccination and SARS-CoV-2 variants. Treatment specified: about 20 received Ad26.COV2.S at low or high dose, single or two shots; roughly five received placebo; per-sample allocation not given. The samples date from day 63 after the first vaccine or placebo injection. The protocol was immunoSEQ multiplex PCR, while the TCRdb copy is restricted to in-frame clones and leaves out a portion. The table lists some 320,000 clones, 85% of them singletons, with 2% to 2.5% in the top ten. The sequences come from peripheral blood, collected in a trial of Ad26.COV2.S vaccine versus placebo. These receptors all stem from a person aged 18-60 years who received the Ad26.COV2.S COVID-19 vaccine or a placebo.

The rearrangement joins TRBV7-9 to TRBJ1-1; 7 positions agree with TRBD1. In germline, CDR1 is SEHNR, CDR2 FQNEAQ (reference sequence). The CDR3 is 16 amino acids. V trimming: 0 bases; J trimming: 3 bases; junction bases outside the gene matches: 7. The CDR3 loop is CASSLATGMGDTEAFF. DNA for the CDR3: TGTGCCAGCAGCTTAGCGACAGGGATGGGTGACACTGAAGCTTTCTTT.

V gene TRBV28 combines with J gene TRBJ2-3, with D maybe TRBD1 (5 bases). Trimming removed 5 bases at V and 1 base at J, with 13 bases between. The germline V gene has CDR1 MDHEN and CDR2 SYDVKM. CDR3 length equals 15 residues. CDR3 sequence reads: CASSPGPFGTDTQYF. Written as DNA, the CDR3 is TGTGCCAGCAGTCCAGGGCCTTTTGGCACAGATACGCAGTATTTT.

This chain links TRBV7-2 with TRBJ2-2; the match to TRBD2 covers 16 bases. There are 17 residues in the CDR3. Germline CDR1 SGHTA, CDR2 FQGNSA. V lost 5 bases to trimming and J lost 8 bases; unmatched junction nucleotides: 8. The CDR3, as DNA: TGTGCCAGCAGCAAGGCCGGGACTAGCGGGGGGGCTGGGGAGCTGTTTTTT. Encoded protein: CASSKAGTSGGAGELFF.

This sequence joins TRBV6-5 and TRBJ2-7; 7 bases line up with TRBD1. This CDR3 spans 13 amino acids. V lost 7 bases and J lost 3; bases outside the gene matches: 6. Germline-derived CDR1 and CDR2 are MNHEY and SVGAGI. DNA of the CDR3: TGTGCCAGCATAGCAGGGGGATACTACGAGCAGTACTTC. Amino acid sequence: CASIAGGYYEQYF.

Note on this clone: This could be a read error, since a much larger clone is one nucleotide away. The gene calls are TRBV12-3 or TRBV12-4 and TRBJ2-7, with D hard to call. This CDR3 is built from 13 residues. The ends were cut back, 6 bases at V and 3 bases at J, with 12 bases in the middle. CDR3 sequence (DNA): TGTGCCAGCAGCTTGCTGGGGAACTACGAGCAGTACTTC. Protein: CASSLLGNYEQYF.

V is TRBV5-1 and J is TRBJ2-7; D is tentatively TRBD1 or TRBD2 (5 bases each). CDR1 and CDR2 from the germline V gene are SGHRS and YFSETQ. Trimming pared 2 bases from V and 3 bases from J, leaving 15 bases between. CDR3 length equals 15 residues. The DNA for the CDR3 is TGCGCCAGCAGCTTCGGGGTAGGGGACCTCTACGAGCAGTACTTC. Translation: CASSFGVGDLYEQYF.

The V call is TRBV5-1, the J call TRBJ2-3; 8 bases line up with TRBD1. This CDR3 spans 16 amino acids. V shed 4 bases, J shed 2 bases, and the junction held 9 bases outside the gene matches. In germline, CDR1 is SGHRS, CDR2 YFSETQ. CDR3 DNA: TGCGCCAGCAGCAGTGCCAGGGGGCCGAACACAGATACGCAGTATTTT. This encodes CASSSARGPNTDTQYF.

The chain couples TRBV2 to TRBJ1-6, with TRBD1 matching over 8 bases. In germline, CDR1 is SNHLY, CDR2 FYNNEI. The CDR3 loop spans 17 amino acids. Trimming took 6 bases from V and 9 from J; bases not matched to a gene: 16. CDR3 protein: CASRDPETGASSSPLHF. The CDR3 coding sequence is TGTGCCAGCAGGGACCCCGAGACAGGGGCAAGTAGTTCACCCCTCCACTTT. The full variable domain, in which reference TRBV2 and TRBJ1-6 provide the parts outside the CDR3, is EPEVTQTPSHQVTQMGQEVILRCVPISNHLYFYWYRQILGQKVEFLVSFYNNEISEKSEIFDDQFSVERPDGSNFTLKIRSTKLEDSAMYFCASRDPETGASSSPLHFGNGTRLTVT.

The chain has TRBV29-1 and TRBJ2-7, with 13 bases lining up with TRBD2. This CDR3 spans 13 amino acids. Germline assignment: CDR1 SQVTM and CDR2 ANQGSEA. Trimming cost V 7 bases and J 7 bases; bases outside gene matches: 7. Here the CDR3 DNA reads TGCAGCGCCTCGGGACTAGCGGGGAAGGAGCAGTACTTC. Its protein is CSASGLAGKEQYF.

This clone was counted only a few times. The gene calls are TRBV5-6 and TRBJ1-2; no reliable D call. CDR1 SGHDT and CDR2 YYEEEE come from the germline V gene. V dropped 5 bases and J dropped 2 bases, with 19 bases sitting between them. The CDR3 spans 16 residues. CDR3 loop: CASSSLALASNYGYTF. The CDR3 DNA sequence: TGTGCCAGCAGTAGCTTGGCGTTGGCCTCGAACTATGGCTACACCTTC.

The J gene is TRBJ2-1, the V gene TRBV5-4; 9 nucleotides agree with TRBD1. Germline trimming cut 5 bases from V and 5 bases from J; bases unmatched to any gene: 17. This CDR3 is 18 amino acids long. Germline V lookup: CDR1 SGHNT, CDR2 YYREEE (reference sequence). The CDR3 nucleotides are TGTGCCAGCAGGCCTGCCGGGACAGGGAGTGGCGGAAACAATGAGCAGTTCTTC. As protein: CASRPAGTGSGGNNEQFF.

This chain connects TRBV5-1 to TRBJ1-4; a possible D gene is TRBD1 (5 bases). CDR3 length: 14 residues. The germline CDR1 and CDR2 sequences are SGHRS and YFSETQ. The germline V and J ends were trimmed by 4 bases and 8 bases, with 15 bases remaining between them. CDR3 DNA: TGCGCCAGCAGCCCTTTGCATGGGGGGGAAAAACTGTTTTTT. Amino acid sequence: CASSPLHGGEKLFF.

The chain is built from TRBV6-6 and TRBJ2-7; 8 bases map to TRBD1. Germline V gene sequence: CDR1 MNHNY, CDR2 SVGAGI (reference sequence). V lost 8 bases to trimming and J lost 3 bases; unmatched junction nucleotides: 9. This CDR3 has 14 amino acids. The CDR3 sequence: CASGSNRGNYEQYF. In nucleotides, the CDR3 is TGTGCCAGCGGGTCAAACAGGGGGAACTACGAGCAGTACTTC.

The chain couples TRBV5-1 to TRBJ2-1; D perhaps matches TRBD2 (5 bases). Between the trimmed V and J ends, which lost 6 bases and 0 bases, there was a span of 13 bases. The CDR3 has 15 amino acids. Germline lookup yields CDR1 SGHRS and CDR2 YFSETQ. CDR3 bases: TGCGCCAGCAAGGAAGCGGCGAGCTCCTACAATGAGCAGTTCTTC. This codes for CASKEAASSYNEQFF.